This is a list of T cell receptor beta chains from one sample in a study of OX40 agonist ivuxolimab in advanced cancers. The protocol was immunoSEQ multiplex PCR, while the TCRdb copy is restricted to in-frame clones and leaves out a portion. The top ten hold about 35% of the sample, which has 13,000 to 15,000 clones, more than 75% seen once. Sequencing was performed on CD4+ or CD8+ T cells sorted from blood, taken in a trial of the OX40 agonist ivuxolimab. Source of these receptors: an adult with an advanced solid tumor such as melanoma, head and neck, liver or kidney cancer. Each CDR3 is given with its conserved first and last residue. D genes are given only for firm matches. Some rows mark clone size as missing; the rest say once, few, many or name a class of expanded clone.

DNA | CDR3 | V | D | J | size
TGCAGCGTTGGTGGACAGGGCGACATTCAGTACTTC | CSVGGQGDIQYF | TRBV29-1 | TRBD1 | TRBJ2-4 | medium-sized
TGTGCCACCAGCAGAGGCTGGGGGGGGGCCGAAGCTTTCTTT | CATSRGWGGAEAFF | TRBV15 | - | TRBJ1-1 | -
TGTGCCAGCCAGGGACAGACTTCGAACACCGGGGAGCTGTTTTTT | CASQGQTSNTGELFF | TRBV18 | TRBD1 | TRBJ2-2 | -
TGCGCCAGCAGCTTGGTAGGACAGGGTACAGATACGCAGTATTTT | CASSLVGQGTDTQYF | TRBV5-1 | TRBD1 | TRBJ2-3 | -
TGTGCCAGCAGTTATAGTCGGATTGAAGGCTACACCTTC | CASSYSRIEGYTF | TRBV6-5 | - | TRBJ1-2 | -
TGCGCCAGCAGCCAAGACCCGAGGAGCCTAGCTAACTATGGCTACACCTTC | CASSQDPRSLANYGYTF | TRBV4-3 | - | TRBJ1-2 | -
TGTGCCAGCAGATCCGGAAACACCATATATTTT | CASRSGNTIYF | TRBV27 | - | TRBJ1-3 | -
TGTGCCAGCGGTTTCGGGACCACTGAAGCTTTCTTT | CASGFGTTEAFF | TRBV14 | - | TRBJ1-1 | -
TGTGCCAGCAGCTCACAAACAGGGTTATCCTACGAGCAGTACTTC | CASSSQTGLSYEQYF | TRBV7-8 | - | TRBJ2-7 | -
TGTGCCAGTAGGAGTCTAGCGGGGGGCGAGCAGTACTTC | CASRSLAGGEQYF | TRBV19 | TRBD2 | TRBJ2-7 | few
TGTGCCAGCAGCCCAGCCCAGGGGGTGACGACAACGACCCAGTACTTC | CASSPAQGVTTTTQYF | TRBV11-2 | TRBD1 | TRBJ2-5 | -
TGTGCCAGCAGTGAGGGACAGGGGCTCTCACCCCTCCACTTT | CASSEGQGLSPLHF | TRBV2 | TRBD1 | TRBJ1-6 | -
TGTGCCTGGACTAGACCAGGCGATTTCACTGAAGCTTTCTTT | CAWTRPGDFTEAFF | TRBV30 | - | TRBJ1-1 | once
TGTGCCAGTAGTATCATCGTTTCAGGGACTGGAAACACCATATATTTT | CASSIIVSGTGNTIYF | TRBV19 | - | TRBJ1-3 | -
TGTGCCAGCCGGGACGACAGGTCCCTCTACGAGCAGTACTTC | CASRDDRSLYEQYF | TRBV2 | - | TRBJ2-7 | once
TGTGCCAGCAGCCAAGAAGGGTCGAGCTCCTACGAGCAGTACTTC | CASSQEGSSSYEQYF | TRBV4-2 | - | TRBJ2-7 | few